A single sample gave rise to the 19 T cell receptor beta chains below, sequenced in a study of molecular identifiers for immune sequencing clone quantification. TCRdb used MiXCR to reprocess the PCR reads, holding one entry per CDR3 protein. In the table there are some 650,000 distinct CDR3 sequences, approximately 20% of which are singletons. What was sequenced was naive CD8+ T cells from blood, with Jurkat cell RNA spiked in. The subset: FACS-sorted CD8+CD4-CCR7+CD45RA+ naive T cells. The receptors shown here come from a human donor in good health. Some libraries in this study had Jurkat cell RNA spiked in.

In its sample, this clonotype was seen a few times. The chain uses TRBV6-5 and TRBJ2-1; D ambiguous. This CDR3 has 13 amino acids. Trimming pared 2 bases from V and 5 bases from J, leaving 7 bases between. CDR1 and CDR2 from the germline V gene are MNHEY and SVGAGI. CDR3 DNA: TGTGCCAGCAGTTACCACCAAAACAATGAGCAGTTCTTC. Translating it yields CASSYHQNNEQFF.

Details on this clonotype: No conserved phenylalanine or tryptophan is present at the end of the CDR3, so a read error is the likely explanation. V is TRBV30 and J is TRBJ2-1; D perhaps matches TRBD2 (6 bases). Looked up from germline, CDR1 is GTSNPN and CDR2 is SVGIG (reference sequence). CDR3 size: 14 residues. V was pared by 2 bases and J by 6 bases, with 14 bases between. The CDR3 nucleotides read TGTGCCTGGAGTATCGGGACGGGGGTCAATGAGCAGTTCTCC. Its translation is CAWSIGTGVNEQFS.

This clonotype was detected ten times or more. The J gene is TRBJ2-7, the V gene TRBV11-1; possibly TRBD2 for D (5 bases). CDR1 and CDR2 (germline): SGHAT, FQDESV (reference sequence). The V gene lost 5 bases and the J gene lost 3 bases, with 17 bases spanning the gap. CDR3 size: 15 residues. The CDR3 loop reads CASSQNRGGLYEQYF. CDR3 nucleotides: TGTGCCAGCAGCCAGAACCGTGGCGGACTCTACGAGCAGTACTTC.

A note on this clonotype: A clone one base away is much larger, so this may be a read error. It is likely a read error, because the conserved phenylalanine at the end of the CDR3 is missing. V and J are TRBV20-1 and TRBJ1-1, with TRBD1 matching over 7 bases. Germline lookup yields CDR1 DFQATT and CDR2 SNEGSKA (reference sequence). V trimming: 6 bases; J trimming: 6 bases; junction bases outside the gene matches: 7. The CDR3 sequence is 12 residues long. The CDR3 nucleotides read TGCAGTGCAGAAACAGGGGAGCCTGAAGCTTTCCTT. It yields the protein CSAETGEPEAFL.

The V and J genes are TRBV27 and TRBJ2-7; either TRBD1 or TRBD2 may fit D (6 bases each). Trimming pared 5 bases from V and 0 bases from J, leaving 11 bases between. Germline V gives CDR1 MNHEY, CDR2 SMNVEV (reference sequence). CDR3 length: 14 residues. CDR3: CASSRGENSYEQYF. The CDR3 coding sequence is TGTGCCAGCAGTAGGGGGGAAAACTCCTACGAGCAGTACTTC.

The sample holds many counts of this clonotype. The V gene is TRBV6-2 or TRBV6-3, the J gene TRBJ2-3; TRBD2 matches at 7 bases. The CDR3 consists of 18 residues. Germline V gives CDR1 MNHEY, CDR2 SVGEGT. The J segment lost 12 bases and the V segment lost 5 bases, leaving 26 bases of the junction unmatched. As DNA, the CDR3 is TGTGCCAGCAGTCCCAACTTCATGGGGAGGGCCGGGCTGTTCTCACAGTATTTT. This gives the protein CASSPNFMGRAGLFSQYF.

This clonotype occurred many times. The chain has TRBV10-2 and TRBJ2-3; TRBD2 matches at 7 bases. The CDR3 has 16 residues. Per the germline V gene, CDR1 is WSHSY and CDR2 is SAAADI. Trimming took 3 bases from V and 3 from J; bases not matched to a gene: 9. The CDR3 reads CASSDPYGRSTDTQYF. CDR3 bases: TGCGCCAGCAGTGACCCGTACGGGAGGTCGACAGATACGCAGTATTTT.

The rearrangement joins TRBV7-9 to TRBJ1-1; D is undetermined. The CDR3 spans 13 residues. Germline V gene lookup returns CDR1 SEHNR and CDR2 FQNEAQ (reference sequence). Trimming cost V 5 bases and J 3 bases, with 10 bases left between them. CDR3 sequence (DNA): TGTGCCAGCAGCAAACCGGGTTACACTGAAGCTTTCTTT. Residues: CASSKPGYTEAFF.

In its sample, this clonotype was seen many times. This chain uses TRBV7-6 with TRBJ2-1, with TRBD1 identical over 8 bases. The germline V gene has CDR1 SGHVS and CDR2 FNYEAQ. J was trimmed by 3 bases and V by 4 bases; bases with no gene match: 5. This CDR3 contains 15 residues. The CDR3 DNA is TGTGCCAGCAGCTCGGACAGGGAAAACTACAATGAGCAGTTCTTC. This encodes CASSSDRENYNEQFF. The variable domain in full, with the rest retrieved from reference TRBV7-6 and TRBJ2-1, is GAGVSQSPRYKVTKRGQDVALRCDPISGHVSLYWYRQALGQGPEFLTYFNYEAQQDKSGLPNDRFSAERPEGSISTLTIQRTEQRDSAMYRCASSSDRENYNEQFFGPGTRLTVL.

This clonotype was recorded many times. CDR3 sequence reads: CASGEGLAEAFF. CDR3 in DNA: TGTGCCAGCGGGGAGGGGTTGGCTGAAGCTTTCTTT. The chain combines TRBV5-6 with TRBJ1-1; a weak D match, TRBD1 (5 bases). Trimming pared 7 bases from V and 6 bases from J, leaving 13 bases between. Germline CDR1 reads SGHDT; CDR2 reads YYEEEE. The CDR3 sequence is 12 residues long.

The rearrangement links TRBV29-1 to TRBJ1-1, with 10 positions matching TRBD1. V was pared by 6 bases and J by 6 bases, with 16 bases of the junction left unmatched. The germline V gene encodes CDR1 SQVTM and CDR2 ANQGSEA. The CDR3 runs 16 residues. The CDR3 DNA reads as TGCAGCGTAGTGACAGGGGGCGTCTCTTTCGGCGCTGAAGCTTTCTTT. It encodes CSVVTGGVSFGAEAFF.

This clonotype was picked up one time. A much more abundant neighbour one base away suggests this may be a read error. The V gene is TRBV14, the J gene TRBJ1-1; no clear D gene. The CDR3 sequence is 14 residues long. In germline, CDR1 is SGHDN, CDR2 FVKESK. The CDR3 protein is CASTWPEMNAEAFF. The CDR3 DNA sequence: TGTGCCAGCACCTGGCCCGAGATGAACGCTGAAGCTTTCTTT.

CDR3 amino acids: CAISDGLEGETQYF. CDR3 in DNA: TGTGCCATCAGTGACGGCCTAGAGGGAGAGACCCAGTACTTC. The rearrangement uses TRBV10-3 and TRBJ2-5; tentative D call: TRBD2 (5 bases). CDR1 and CDR2 from the germline V gene are ENHRY and SYGVKD. V lost 3 bases and J 4 bases, leaving 12 bases between the germline ends. This CDR3 is 14 amino acids long.

Many counts were recorded for this clonotype. The chain is built from TRBV3-1 and TRBJ1-1; D gene uncertain. V was cut by 4 bases and J by 1 base, with 7 bases left in between. Germline V lookup: CDR1 LGHDT, CDR2 YNNKEL (reference sequence). The CDR3 consists of 13 residues. The CDR3 is CASSREPNTEAFF. Written as DNA, the CDR3 is TGTGCCAGCAGCCGGGAACCGAACACTGAAGCTTTCTTT. Variable domain in full (rest from reference TRBV3-1 and TRBJ1-1): DTAVSQTPKYLVTQMGNDKSIKCEQNLGHDTMYWYKQDSKKFLKIMFSYNNKELIINETVPNRFSPKSPDKAHLNLHINSLELGDSAVYFCASSREPNTEAFFGQGTRLTVV.

As concerns this clonotype: A much larger clone sits a single nucleotide away, making a read error possible. The rearrangement joins TRBV7-8 to TRBJ2-2, with D unclear. This CDR3 region has 15 residues. Per germline, CDR1 SGHVS and CDR2 FQNEAQ. This chain's CDR3 is CAGSSAGLYSGELFF. The CDR3 DNA reads TGTGCCGGCAGCTCGGCCGGGCTCTATAGCGGGGAGCTGTTTTTT.

There are many counts of this clonotype. The rearrangement joins TRBV12-3 or TRBV12-4 to TRBJ2-7, with D tentatively TRBD2 (6 bases). The CDR3 is made up of 14 amino acids. The V end was cut by 5 bases, the J end by 7 bases, with 18 bases between. The CDR3 loop reads CASSIGDFIEEQYF. Here the CDR3 DNA reads TGTGCCAGCAGTATCGGGGACTTCATTGAGGAGCAGTACTTC.

This clonotype was seen a few times. A single base separates this from a much larger clone, so it may be a read error. V is TRBV6-2 or TRBV6-3 and J is TRBJ2-5; 12 positions match TRBD2. Germline loops: CDR1 MNHEY, CDR2 SVGEGT. The CDR3 contains 15 residues. The CDR3 here is CASRTSGGYQETPYF. The CDR3 region has the DNA TGTGCCAGCAGGACTAGCGGGGGATATCAAGAGACCCCGTACTTC.

Note on this clonotype: The CDR3 end shows no conserved phenylalanine or tryptophan, and so a read error is likely. The chain joins TRBV9 to TRBJ2-7; TRBD2 matches at 9 bases. Germline CDR1 and CDR2: SGDLS and YYNGEE. The ends lost 3 bases at V and 7 bases at J; junction bases unmatched: 11. This CDR3 region has 15 residues. CDR3 sequence reads: CASSEGGLAEEEQYL. CDR3 DNA: TGTGCCAGCAGCGAGGGGGGACTAGCAGAGGAGGAGCAGTACCTC.

This clonotype was seen a few times. This rearrangement joins TRBV20-1 to TRBJ1-6, with 9 bases identical to TRBD1. CDR3 length equals 15 residues. Trimming cost V 1 base and J 7 bases; bases outside gene matches: 5. The V gene's germline CDR1 is DFQATT and CDR2 SNEGSKA (reference sequence). CDR3 loop: CSARVPGQGNSPLHF. DNA of the CDR3: TGCAGTGCTAGAGTACCGGGACAGGGAAATTCACCCCTCCACTTT.